These 19 T cell receptor beta chains originate from one sample sequenced in a study of radiotherapy plus CTLA-4 blockade in lung cancer. The protocol was immunoSEQ multiplex PCR, while the TCRdb copy is restricted to in-frame clones and leaves out a portion. The sample carries 80,000 to 95,000 clones, roughly 80% recorded once. Here the sequenced sample was peripheral blood, taken from a patient treated with radiotherapy plus ipilimumab. The receptors shown here come from a human donor with non-small cell lung cancer that progressed on radiotherapy plus ipilimumab.

The chain is built from TRBV5-6 and TRBJ2-2; D gene unclear. Looked up from germline, CDR1 is SGHDT and CDR2 is YYEEEE. The CDR3 runs 14 residues. V dropped 2 bases and J dropped 4 bases, with 9 bases sitting between them. CDR3 residues: CASSFLKGTGELFF. CDR3 bases: TGTGCCAGCAGCTTCCTAAAGGGCACCGGGGAGCTGTTTTTT.

The V and J genes are TRBV4-1 and TRBJ2-5, with a possible D match to TRBD2 (5 bases). Per germline, CDR1 MGHRA and CDR2 YSYEKL. V was pared by 3 bases and J by 5 bases, with 16 bases between. The CDR3 spans 15 residues. CDR3 loop: CASSQTAAGVETQYF. The CDR3 DNA is TGCGCCAGCAGCCAGACCGCTGCGGGTGTCGAGACCCAGTACTTC.

The chain is built from TRBV28 and TRBJ2-1; D is unresolved. This CDR3 is 11 amino acids long. Trimming shortened V by 5 bases and J by 9 bases, and 8 bases separated the two germline ends. Germline CDR1 MDHEN, CDR2 SYDVKM. The CDR3 protein is CASSSRGEQFF. In nucleotides, the CDR3 is TGTGCCAGCAGTAGTAGAGGTGAGCAGTTCTTC.

This clone was counted a few times. The chain couples TRBV6-1 to TRBJ2-7; 9 bases are shared with TRBD1. V trimming: 10 bases; J trimming: 3 bases; junction bases outside the gene matches: 7. The CDR3 runs to 13 residues. Per germline, CDR1 MNHNS and CDR2 SASEGT. The DNA for the CDR3 is TGTGCCACGAGGGACAGGGATCTCTACGAGCAGTACTTC. As protein: CATRDRDLYEQYF.

The V call is TRBV6-5, the J call TRBJ2-1; D gene unclear. The CDR3 is 14 amino acids. The V and J ends lost 2 bases and 4 bases respectively, with 9 bases between them. CDR1 MNHEY and CDR2 SVGAGI come from the germline V gene. For the CDR3, the DNA is TGTGCCAGCAGTTACGGGTCCAGTTACAATGAGCAGTTCTTC. It is translated as CASSYGSSYNEQFF.

The V gene is TRBV5-1, the J gene TRBJ1-1; 9 bases match TRBD1. V lost 4 bases to trimming and J lost 1 base; unmatched junction nucleotides: 8. The germline gives CDR1 SGHRS, CDR2 YFSETQ. The CDR3 has 16 residues. The CDR3 sequence: CASSKDRGGGNTEAFF. CDR3 in DNA: TGCGCCAGCAGCAAGGACAGGGGCGGGGGGAACACTGAAGCTTTCTTT.

The chain couples TRBV7-2 to TRBJ2-5, with no clear D. CDR3 length: 15 residues. CDR1 SGHTA and CDR2 FQGNSA come from the germline V gene. V lost 1 base and J 1 base, leaving 10 bases between the germline ends. The CDR3 region is CASSLGSAAQETQYF. DNA for the CDR3: TGTGCCAGCAGCTTAGGCTCTGCAGCCCAAGAGACCCAGTACTTC. Based on the CDR3 plus reference TRBV7-2 and TRBJ2-5, the full variable domain is GAGVSQSPSNKVTEKGKDVELRCDPISGHTALYWYRQSLGQGLEFLIYFQGNSAPDKSGLPSDRFSAERTGGSVSTLTIQRTQQEDSAVYLCASSLGSAAQETQYFGPGTRLLVL.

This clone was recorded a few times. The V gene is TRBV5-4, the J gene TRBJ1-3; D remains ambiguous. Germline lookup yields CDR1 SGHNT and CDR2 YYREEE (reference sequence). Trimming took off 4 bases at V and 1 base at J, with 6 bases between the two ends. The CDR3 consists of 13 residues. DNA for the CDR3: TGTGCCAGCAGCGGGTTGTCTGGAAACACCATATATTTT. Protein: CASSGLSGNTIYF.

The V and J genes are TRBV28 and TRBJ1-2; D possibly corresponds to TRBD1 (5 bases). The V end lost 4 bases, the J end lost 2 bases, and 8 bases lay between the germline ends. CDR3 length: 13 amino acids. Germline-derived CDR1 and CDR2 are MDHEN and SYDVKM. The CDR3 is CASSSGQNYGYTF. CDR3 DNA sequence: TGTGCCAGCAGTTCGGGGCAGAACTATGGCTACACCTTC.

This chain uses TRBV7-9 with TRBJ2-6, with no clear D. Trimming took 11 bases from V and 1 from J, leaving 21 bases between them. This CDR3 comprises 17 residues. Germline CDR1 reads SEHNR; CDR2 reads FQNEAQ (reference sequence). DNA of the CDR3: TGTGCCGACTCGCCCGGCATAATCTCTTCTGGGGCCAACGTCCTGACTTTC. Translating gives CADSPGIISSGANVLTF.

The DNA for the CDR3 is TGTGCCAGCAGTTCAACAGGGCGGGGCACAGATACGCAGTATTTT. This encodes CASSSTGRGTDTQYF. The V and J genes are TRBV27 and TRBJ2-3, with TRBD1 as a possible D gene (6 bases). Trimming left V 4 bases short and J 1 base short, with 12 bases between. Per the germline V gene, CDR1 is MNHEY and CDR2 is SMNVEV (reference sequence). The CDR3 is 15 residues long.

This clone is termed medium-sized. This sequence joins TRBV5-6 and TRBJ2-7; D call uncertain. The CDR3 is made up of 16 amino acids. Per germline, CDR1 SGHDT and CDR2 YYEEEE. With 3 bases removed from V and 6 bases from J, the gap between germline ends came to 22 bases. The CDR3 spells CASSSRSAAYYVEQYF. CDR3 in DNA: TGTGCCAGCAGCTCCAGGTCCGCGGCCTACTACGTCGAGCAGTACTTC.

This chain uses TRBV6-5 with TRBJ2-7; TRBD2 is a possible D gene (5 bases). Germline CDR1 is MNHEY and CDR2 is SVGAGI. Trimming took off 2 bases at V and 5 bases at J, with 19 bases between the two ends. This CDR3 region has 16 residues. CDR3 in amino acids: CASSYGGLAGRDEQYF. DNA of the CDR3: TGTGCCAGCAGTTACGGTGGGTTGGCGGGTAGGGACGAGCAGTACTTC.

This clone has more than one count but fewer than ten. V and J are TRBV7-3 and TRBJ1-2, with D maybe TRBD1 (5 bases). Germline V gene data show CDR1 as SGHTA and CDR2 as FQGTGA. V shed 2 bases and J shed 13 bases, with 11 bases lying between them. CDR3 size: 11 residues. For the CDR3, the DNA is TGTGCCAGCAGCTTAGCTCAGGGACCCACCTTC. Its protein is CASSLAQGPTF. Filled out from reference TRBV7-3 and TRBJ1-2, the complete variable domain reads GAGVSQTPSNKVTEKGKYVELRCDPISGHTALYWYRQSLGQGPEFLIYFQGTGAADDSGLPNDRFFAVRPEGSVSTLKIQRTERGDSAVYLCASSLAQGPTFGSGTRLTVV.

The rearrangement uses TRBV5-1 and TRBJ2-2; D uncertain. V lost 2 bases and J lost 1, with 9 bases in between. Looked up from germline, CDR1 is SGHRS and CDR2 is YFSETQ. This CDR3 region has 15 residues. CDR3 DNA: TGCGCCAGCAGCTTCGCAGGAGAGAACACCGGGGAGCTGTTTTTT. Its translation is CASSFAGENTGELFF.

This rearrangement joins TRBV5-1 to TRBJ2-7; D call uncertain. V was cut by 4 bases and J by 0 bases, with 11 bases left in between. This CDR3 is built from 14 residues. Per germline, CDR1 SGHRS and CDR2 YFSETQ. CDR3 sequence (DNA): TGCGCCAGCAGCCCCACCCCCGGCTCCTACGAGCAGTACGTC. Translating it yields CASSPTPGSYEQYV.

The chain links TRBV28 to TRBJ2-7; 7 bases map to TRBD2. The CDR3 length is 16 residues. Germline V lookup: CDR1 MDHEN, CDR2 SYDVKM. Losses at the gene ends were 5 bases for V and 5 bases for J; bases not matched to a gene: 15. CDR3 sequence (DNA): TGTGCCAGCAGTGGGGGGGGTTATGAACTGCCCCACGAGCAGTACTTC. This gives the protein CASSGGGYELPHEQYF.

The chain combines TRBV10-3 with TRBJ2-2, with D perhaps TRBD1 (5 bases). The CDR3 is made up of 14 amino acids. The V gene lost 5 bases and the J gene lost 0 bases, with 7 bases spanning the gap. Germline V gene data show CDR1 as ENHRY and CDR2 as SYGVKD. The CDR3 DNA follows: TGTGCCATCAGTCAGGGATCGAACACCGGGGAGCTGTTTTTT. Its protein is CAISQGSNTGELFF.

The chain has TRBV28 and TRBJ1-3, with a possible D match to TRBD1 (6 bases). With 2 bases removed from V and 4 bases from J, the gap between germline ends came to 9 bases. Germline values: CDR1 MDHEN, CDR2 SYDVKM. The CDR3 extends over 14 amino acids. CDR3: CASSLQGYGNTIYF. The DNA of the CDR3 is TGTGCCAGCAGTTTACAGGGGTACGGAAACACCATATATTTT.